This T cell receptor beta chain was retrieved from a study of T-cell memory formation after mild COVID-19. General study findings and limits: The CD4+ clones that contracted clustered mainly within CM and EM, and the CD8+ clones concentrated in EMRA. There was no confirmation that second-wave clones peaking on day 37 were SARS-CoV-2 specific.

This clonotype was seen a handful of times. Its antigen is unidentified. The CDR3 extends over 15 amino acids. In germline, CDR1 is SQVTM, CDR2 ANQGSEA. V was shortened by 7 bases and J by 0 bases, with 16 bases between the two germline ends. TCRalpha and TCRbeta libraries used 5'RACE with constant-segment primers and UMIs. One entry per CDR3 protein, called by TCRdb with MiXCR from the 5' RACE reads. The sample holds around 200,000 distinct CDR3 sequences, 16% seen once. The chain links TRBV29-1 to TRBJ1-3, with D unclear. The receptor was isolated from an adult woman who had mild COVID-19 (a few samples of this study predate the infection). Cell type and time point are not known. Sequences were obtained from PBMCs or a T cell subset sorted from them (not recorded which). The CDR3: CSASAGAVSGNTIYF. Written as DNA, the CDR3 is TGCAGCGCCTCTGCGGGAGCAGTCTCTGGAAACACCATATATTTT. The full variable domain, rest sourced from reference TRBV29-1 and TRBJ1-3, is SAVISQKPSRDICQRGTSLTIQCQVDSQVTMMFWYRQQPGQSLTLIATANQGSEATYESGFVIDKFPISRPNLTFSTLTVSNMSPEDSSIYLCSASAGAVSGNTIYFGEGSWLTVV.